This entry lists 14 T cell receptor beta chains sequenced from one sample in a study of blood T cell repertoires in COVID-19. Method: immunoSEQ multiplex PCR; TCRdb's copy keeps in-frame clones and lacks some. The table shows some 320,000 clones, with around 90% occurring only once. The source material was PBMCs or T cells enriched from blood (not recorded which). Receptors originate from a man aged 60 to 69 who had recovered from COVID-19.

The chain is built from TRBV19 and TRBJ1-5; no reliable D call. Germline assignment: CDR1 LNHDA and CDR2 SQIVND (reference sequence). CDR3 size: 14 residues. The V gene lost 3 bases and the J gene lost 7 bases, with 13 bases spanning the gap. This CDR3 reads CASSIWELGQPQHF. CDR3 nucleotides: TGTGCCAGTAGTATTTGGGAGCTGGGGCAGCCCCAGCATTTT.

V is TRBV6-2 or TRBV6-3 and J is TRBJ1-6; D is possibly TRBD1 (5 bases). Germline-derived CDR1 and CDR2 are MNHEY and SVGEGT. The CDR3 totals 19 residues. The germline V and J ends were trimmed by 2 bases and 7 bases, with 24 bases remaining between them. The CDR3 region is CASSYDALTVNYYNSPLHF. The CDR3 DNA sequence: TGTGCCAGCAGTTACGACGCATTGACAGTAAATTACTACAATTCACCCCTCCACTTT.

The chain joins TRBV27 to TRBJ2-1; the D gene is possibly TRBD1 (6 bases). The CDR3 has 16 amino acids. V was cut by 5 bases and J by 1 base, with 15 bases left in between. Germline CDR1 is MNHEY and CDR2 is SMNVEV (reference sequence). CDR3 in DNA: TGTGCCAGCAGTCCGCGGGCGAGGGGGTCCTACAATGAGCAGTTCTTC. This encodes CASSPRARGSYNEQFF.

This chain joins TRBV15 and TRBJ2-2; the match to TRBD2 covers 7 bases. CDR1 is LNHNV, CDR2 YYDKDF, per germline (reference sequence). The CDR3 totals 16 residues. The trim removed 1 base at V and 2 bases at J, leaving 4 bases unmatched. As DNA, the CDR3 is TGTGCCACCAGCAGAGGGCTAGCGGAAAACACCGGGGAGCTGTTTTTT. This translates into CATSRGLAENTGELFF.

The table lists this clone with a count of one. The V call is TRBV27, the J call TRBJ2-5, with 7 bases matching TRBD1. Germline lookup yields CDR1 MNHEY and CDR2 SMNVEV (reference sequence). V was pared by 10 bases and J by 3 bases, with 8 bases of the junction left unmatched. The CDR3 covers 13 residues. CDR3 coding DNA: TGTGCCACTCGGGGACAGTGGGAAGAGACCCAGTACTTC. Translating gives CATRGQWEETQYF.

This chain links TRBV9 with TRBJ1-5, with 9 bases that match TRBD1. Germline assignment: CDR1 SGDLS and CDR2 YYNGEE. CDR3 length equals 13 residues. J gave up 5 bases and V 4 bases, and 1 base lay outside the gene matches. The CDR3 sequence is CASSRDRDQPQHF. CDR3 DNA sequence: TGTGCCAGCAGCCGGGACAGGGATCAGCCCCAGCATTTT.

A word on this clone: The identical CDR3 is also encoded by other nucleotide sequences in the sample. This chain uses TRBV7-2 with TRBJ1-1, with TRBD1 matching 9 bases. Germline V gives CDR1 SGHTA, CDR2 FQGNSA. Trimming took 3 bases from V and 5 from J; bases not matched to a gene: 1. This CDR3 is 13 amino acids long. The CDR3 here is CASSLDRGTEAFF. The CDR3, as DNA: TGTGCCAGCAGCTTGGACAGGGGTACTGAAGCTTTCTTT.

This rearrangement joins TRBV28 to TRBJ2-1; D uncertain. CDR1 is MDHEN and CDR2 is SYDVKM in the germline V gene. CDR3 length: 12 residues. Trimming shortened V by 0 bases and J by 9 bases, and 6 bases separated the two germline ends. The CDR3 region is CASSLWSSEQFF. The DNA for the CDR3 is TGTGCCAGCAGTTTATGGAGCTCTGAGCAGTTCTTC.

CDR3 nucleotides: TGCGCCAGCAGCTTGTCTCACGGGGGATCGGATACGCAGTATTTT. This translates into CASSLSHGGSDTQYF. The chain has TRBV5-1 and TRBJ2-3; D might be TRBD2 (6 bases). Germline CDR1 and CDR2: SGHRS and YFSETQ. V shed 1 base and J shed 6 bases, with 15 bases lying between them. The CDR3 runs to 15 residues.

This rearrangement joins TRBV10-3 to TRBJ2-1; D might be TRBD1 (6 bases). Germline values: CDR1 ENHRY, CDR2 SYGVKD. V lost 3 bases and J 3 bases, leaving 12 bases between the germline ends. The CDR3 consists of 15 residues. The DNA for the CDR3 is TGTGCCATCAGTGATCGACAGGATTTCTACAATGAGCAGTTCTTC. It translates to CAISDRQDFYNEQFF.

As regards this clone: This CDR3 is also generated by other DNA sequences in the sample. The chain uses TRBV5-1 and TRBJ2-3, with D tentatively TRBD1 (6 bases). Trimming cost V 5 bases and J 1 base, with 8 bases left between them. The CDR3 spans 13 residues. Germline V gives CDR1 SGHRS, CDR2 YFSETQ. The CDR3 is CASSEGGTDTQYF. CDR3 nucleotides: TGCGCCAGCAGTGAGGGGGGCACAGATACGCAGTATTTT.

The J gene is TRBJ2-7, the V gene TRBV3-1 (or the pseudogene TRBV3-2); D is unclear. The germline CDR1 and CDR2 sequences are LGHDT and YNNKEL (reference sequence). The CDR3 sequence is 16 residues long. V gave up 1 base and J gave up 5 bases, with 18 bases separating them. The CDR3, as DNA: TGTGCCAGCAGCCAAGTTTTGGAGCGAGAGGCCCACGAGCAGTACTTC. As protein: CASSQVLEREAHEQYF.

V and J are TRBV9 and TRBJ1-2; 8 bases fit TRBD1. From germline, CDR1 is SGDLS and CDR2 YYNGEE. CDR3 length equals 14 residues. V shed 4 bases, J shed 4 bases, and the junction held 6 bases outside the gene matches. The CDR3 is CASSRGQGTYGYTF. Written as DNA, the CDR3 is TGTGCCAGCAGCAGAGGACAGGGAACCTATGGCTACACCTTC.

V and J are TRBV7-9 and TRBJ2-5, with D hard to call. Looked up from germline, CDR1 is SEHNR and CDR2 is FQNEAQ (reference sequence). The CDR3 has 13 residues. The germline V and J ends were trimmed by 2 bases and 1 base, with 5 bases remaining between them. CDR3: CASSLLAQETQYF. CDR3 DNA: TGTGCCAGCAGCTTATTGGCCCAAGAGACCCAGTACTTC.